This T cell receptor (beta chain) was found in a study of blood T cell repertoires in COVID-19. Study-level information: The United States, Italy and Spain were the sources of the acute and convalescent COVID-19 samples. Nucleic acid was either cDNA or gDNA, and it came from T cells, B-cell-depleted T cells, or PBMCs.

Per the germline V gene, CDR1 is WSHSY and CDR2 is SAAADI. Trimming removed 4 bases at V and 1 base at J, with 29 bases between. The CDR3 has 20 amino acids. In the source study's methods: By means of reference gene primer amplification, nucleated cell counts were estimated. Measured with immunoSEQ multiplex PCR; TCRdb has only the in-frame clones, and not every one. V and J calls and clone size are those listed in that table; D and trimming were worked out from the DNA. The table records over 350,000 clones, 80% to 90% of them present only once. Sequences were obtained from peripheral blood. The sequence derives from a woman aged 25 to 39 with acute or convalescent COVID-19. The chain links TRBV10-2 to TRBJ2-7; D gene ambiguous. CDR3 coding DNA: TGCGCCAGCAGTGCCTATTCCAGCGAATTATTGCCCTATTTTTCCTACGAGCAGTACTTC. Residues: CASSAYSSELLPYFSYEQYF.